The present T cell receptor (beta chain) was sequenced within a study of PD-1 blockade in classical Hodgkin lymphoma. General study results and limits: Newly diagnosed patients reportedly had lower baseline TCR diversity than healthy donors.

Autologous stem cell transplantation was followed by relapse in every patient, and brentuximab vedotin exposure varied. The CDR3 is made up of 13 amino acids. Looked up from germline, CDR1 is SGHRS and CDR2 is YFSETQ. Trimming at V came to 4 bases and at J to 5 bases, leaving 3 bases not matched to a gene. Some clones are missing from TCRdb's copy, which holds only in-frame ones; the method was immunoSEQ multiplex PCR. The sample contains about 98,000 clones, 80% to 95% of which appear only once. As regards this clone: The antigen remains undetermined.

The chain combines TRBV5-1 with TRBJ2-5; 9 nucleotides line up with TRBD1. Sample: peripheral blood mononuclear cells (PBMCs), taken at baseline. The TCR comes from a human donor with classical Hodgkin lymphoma. The chain's CDR3 is CASSRGQGETQYF. CDR3 bases: TGCGCCAGCAGCAGGGGACAGGGCGAGACCCAGTACTTC.